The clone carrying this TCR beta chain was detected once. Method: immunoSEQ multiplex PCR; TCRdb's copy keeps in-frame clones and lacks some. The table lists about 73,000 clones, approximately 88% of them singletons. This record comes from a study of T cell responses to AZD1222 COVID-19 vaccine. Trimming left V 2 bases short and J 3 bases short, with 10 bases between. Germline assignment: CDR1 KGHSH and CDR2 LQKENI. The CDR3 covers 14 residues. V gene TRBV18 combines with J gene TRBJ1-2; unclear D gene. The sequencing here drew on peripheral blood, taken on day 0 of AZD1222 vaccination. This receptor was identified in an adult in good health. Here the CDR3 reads CASSPREGYYGYTF. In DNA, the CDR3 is TGTGCCAGCTCACCAAGGGAGGGATACTATGGCTACACCTTC.